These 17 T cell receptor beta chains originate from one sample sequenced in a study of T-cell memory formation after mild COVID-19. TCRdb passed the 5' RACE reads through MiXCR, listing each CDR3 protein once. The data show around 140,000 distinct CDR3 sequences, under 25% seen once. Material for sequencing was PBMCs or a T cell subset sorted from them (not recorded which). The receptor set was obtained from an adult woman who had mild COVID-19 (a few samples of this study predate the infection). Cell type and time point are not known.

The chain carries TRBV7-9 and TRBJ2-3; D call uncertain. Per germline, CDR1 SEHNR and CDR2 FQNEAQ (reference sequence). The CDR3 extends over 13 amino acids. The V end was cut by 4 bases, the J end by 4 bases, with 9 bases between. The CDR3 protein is CASSSTPADTQYF. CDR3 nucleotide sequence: TGTGCCAGCAGCTCGACCCCGGCAGATACGCAGTATTTT.

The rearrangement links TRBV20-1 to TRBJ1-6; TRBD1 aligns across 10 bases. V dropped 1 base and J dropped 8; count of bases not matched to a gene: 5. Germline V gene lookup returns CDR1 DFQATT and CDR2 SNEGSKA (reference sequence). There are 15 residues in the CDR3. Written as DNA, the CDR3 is TGCAGTGCTAGAGTCCGACAGGGGGCTGATTCACCCCTCCACTTT. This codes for CSARVRQGADSPLHF.

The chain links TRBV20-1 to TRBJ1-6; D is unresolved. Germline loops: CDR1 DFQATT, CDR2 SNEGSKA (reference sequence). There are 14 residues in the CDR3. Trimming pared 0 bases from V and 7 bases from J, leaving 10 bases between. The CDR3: CSAREPLVNSPLHF. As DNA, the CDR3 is TGCAGTGCTAGAGAGCCTCTGGTAAATTCACCCCTCCACTTT.

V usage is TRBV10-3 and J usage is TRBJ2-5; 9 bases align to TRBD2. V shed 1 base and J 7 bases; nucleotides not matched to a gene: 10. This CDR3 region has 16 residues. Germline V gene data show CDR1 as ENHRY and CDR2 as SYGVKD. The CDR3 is CAISELTSGAFGTQYF. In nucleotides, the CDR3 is TGTGCCATCAGTGAGTTGACTAGCGGAGCGTTCGGGACCCAGTACTTC.

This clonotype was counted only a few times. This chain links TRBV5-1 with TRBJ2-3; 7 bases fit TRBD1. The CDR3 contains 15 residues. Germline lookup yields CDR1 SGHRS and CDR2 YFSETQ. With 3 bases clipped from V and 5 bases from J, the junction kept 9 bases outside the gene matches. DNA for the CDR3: TGCGCCAGCAGCTCACAGGGGATCGAGGGAGATACGCAGTATTTT. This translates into CASSSQGIEGDTQYF. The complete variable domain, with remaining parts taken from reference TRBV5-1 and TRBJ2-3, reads KAGVTQTPRYLIKTRGQQVTLSCSPISGHRSVSWYQQTPGQGLQFLFEYFSETQRNKGNFPGRFSGRQFSNSRSEMNVSTLELGDSALYLCASSSQGIEGDTQYFGPGTRLTVL.

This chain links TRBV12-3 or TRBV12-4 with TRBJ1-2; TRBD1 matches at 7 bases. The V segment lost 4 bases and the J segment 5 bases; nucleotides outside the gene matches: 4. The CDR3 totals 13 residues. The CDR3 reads CASSSSTGYGYTF. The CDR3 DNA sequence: TGTGCCAGCAGTTCCTCGACAGGGTATGGCTACACCTTC.

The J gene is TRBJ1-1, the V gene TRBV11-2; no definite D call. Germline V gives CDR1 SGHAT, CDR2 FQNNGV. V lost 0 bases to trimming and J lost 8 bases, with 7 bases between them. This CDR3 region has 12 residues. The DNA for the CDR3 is TGTGCCAGCAGCTTAGATGGCAGGGAAGCTTTCTTT. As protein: CASSLDGREAFF.

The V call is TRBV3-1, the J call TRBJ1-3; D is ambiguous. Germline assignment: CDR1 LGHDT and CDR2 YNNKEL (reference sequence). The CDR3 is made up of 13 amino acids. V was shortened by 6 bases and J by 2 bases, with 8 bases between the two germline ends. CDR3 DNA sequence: TGTGCCAGCAGTGGGCCACCTGGAAACACCATATATTTT. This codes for CASSGPPGNTIYF. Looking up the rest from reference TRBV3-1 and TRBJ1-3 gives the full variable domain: DTAVSQTPKYLVTQMGNDKSIKCEQNLGHDTMYWYKQDSKKFLKIMFSYNNKELIINETVPNRFSPKSPDKAHLNLHINSLELGDSAVYFCASSGPPGNTIYFGEGSWLTVV.

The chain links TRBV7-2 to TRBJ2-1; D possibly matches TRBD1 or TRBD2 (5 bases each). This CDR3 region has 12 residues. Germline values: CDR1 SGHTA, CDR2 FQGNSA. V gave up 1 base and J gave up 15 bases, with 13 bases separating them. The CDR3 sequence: CASSLVGTTGFF. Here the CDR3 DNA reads TGTGCCAGCAGCTTAGTAGGGACCACCGGGTTCTTC.

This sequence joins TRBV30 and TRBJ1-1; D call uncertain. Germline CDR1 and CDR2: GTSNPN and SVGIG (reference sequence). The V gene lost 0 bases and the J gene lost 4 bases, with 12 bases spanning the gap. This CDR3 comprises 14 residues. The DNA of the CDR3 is TGTGCCTGGAGTGTCGGGTCCATTGCCACTGAAGCTTTCTTT. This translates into CAWSVGSIATEAFF.

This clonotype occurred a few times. The CDR3 DNA follows: TGTGCCAGCAGCCAAGTTGCGGGAGGGTACAATGAGCAGTTCTTC. Its translation is CASSQVAGGYNEQFF. The chain has TRBV3-1 and TRBJ2-1; TRBD2 aligns across 9 bases. J was trimmed by 4 bases and V by 1 base; bases with no gene match: 2. Germline CDR1 reads LGHDT; CDR2 reads YNNKEL (reference sequence). The CDR3 contains 15 residues.

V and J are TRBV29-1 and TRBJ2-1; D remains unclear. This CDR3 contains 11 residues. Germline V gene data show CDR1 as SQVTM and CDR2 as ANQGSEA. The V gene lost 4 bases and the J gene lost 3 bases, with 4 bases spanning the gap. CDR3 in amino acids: CSVVDYNEQFF. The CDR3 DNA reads TGCAGCGTTGTGGACTACAATGAGCAGTTCTTC.

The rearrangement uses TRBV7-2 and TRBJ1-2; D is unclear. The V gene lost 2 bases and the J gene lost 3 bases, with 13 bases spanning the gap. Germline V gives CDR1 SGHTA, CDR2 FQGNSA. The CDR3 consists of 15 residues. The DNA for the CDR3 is TGTGCCAGCAGCTTAAGCAGTCTGAAGGACTATGGCTACACCTTC. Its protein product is CASSLSSLKDYGYTF.

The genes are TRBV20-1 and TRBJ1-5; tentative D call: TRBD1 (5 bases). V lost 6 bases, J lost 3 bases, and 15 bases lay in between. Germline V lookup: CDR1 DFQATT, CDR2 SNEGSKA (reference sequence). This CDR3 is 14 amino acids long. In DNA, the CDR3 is TGCAGTGCCCAATCAGCGGGGGTCAATCAGCCCCAGCATTTT. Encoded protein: CSAQSAGVNQPQHF.

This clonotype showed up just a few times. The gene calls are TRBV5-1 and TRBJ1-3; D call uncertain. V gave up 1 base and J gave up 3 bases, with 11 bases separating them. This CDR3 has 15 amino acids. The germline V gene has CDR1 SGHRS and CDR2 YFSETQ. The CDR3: CASSLIGSDGNTIYF. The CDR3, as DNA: TGCGCCAGCAGCTTGATTGGTTCAGATGGAAACACCATATATTTT.

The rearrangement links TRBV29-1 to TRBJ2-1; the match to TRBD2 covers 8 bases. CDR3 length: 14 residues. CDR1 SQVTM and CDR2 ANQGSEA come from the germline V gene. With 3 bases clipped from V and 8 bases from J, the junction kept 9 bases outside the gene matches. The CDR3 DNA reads TGCAGCGTTGACGTAGGACTAGCTACGGATGAGCAGTTCTTC. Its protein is CSVDVGLATDEQFF.

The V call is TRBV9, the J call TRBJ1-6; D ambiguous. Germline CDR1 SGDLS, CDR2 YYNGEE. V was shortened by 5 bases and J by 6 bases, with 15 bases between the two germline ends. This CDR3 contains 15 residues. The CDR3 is CASSKTGRSNSPLHF. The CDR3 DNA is TGTGCCAGCAGTAAAACTGGACGGAGTAATTCACCCCTCCACTTT.